The 29 T cell receptor beta chains below come from one sample, sequenced in a study of neoadjuvant anti-PD-1 for oral cavity cancer (dated by TCRdb to the early 2020s). The sample's time point label, in plain terms: after neoadjuvant nivolumab, at surgical resection. Libraries were made using the immunoSEQ multiplex PCR assay. TCRdb took this table from immuneACCESS and kept in-frame rearrangements with V and J called. Such tables lack part of the clones; where checked against another copy, unresolved V genes explain under half of the gap, and the rest is unexplained. This sample lists over 65,000 clones; roughly nine tenths were detected once. The ten largest clones take up roughly 2.9% of the sample. This specimen consisted of PBMCs, obtained after nivolumab (anti-PD-1) treatment. These receptors all come from a person aged 40 to 85 with oral cavity squamous cell carcinoma.

The V and J genes are TRBV7-2 and TRBJ2-7; D call uncertain. This CDR3 is 12 amino acids long. Trimming removed 1 base from V and 6 bases from J, with 7 bases in between. Germline loops: CDR1 SGHTA, CDR2 FQGNSA. The DNA for the CDR3 is TGTGCCAGCAGCTTAGAACTCGGCGAGCAGTACTTC. Protein product: CASSLELGEQYF.

V is TRBV19 and J is TRBJ2-7; TRBD2 matches 12 bases. Germline lookup yields CDR1 LNHDA and CDR2 SQIVND (reference sequence). V was clipped by 5 bases and J by 3 bases; unmatched bases: 5. CDR3 length: 15 amino acids. CDR3 coding DNA: TGTGCCAGTAGTGTGGGGACTAGCGGGCGCTACGAGCAGTACTTC. Encoded protein: CASSVGTSGRYEQYF.

The chain carries TRBV30 and TRBJ1-6; D is undetermined. The CDR3 length is 16 residues. Trimming removed 4 bases from V and 0 bases from J, with 13 bases in between. Germline V gives CDR1 GTSNPN, CDR2 SVGIG (reference sequence). This chain's CDR3 is CAWTGRGSSYNSPLHF. CDR3 coding DNA: TGTGCCTGGACCGGTAGAGGTAGCTCCTATAATTCACCCCTCCACTTT.

This clone was seen a single time. V is TRBV9 and J is TRBJ2-7; D is unclear. V was shortened by 3 bases and J by 2 bases, with 9 bases between the two germline ends. Germline V CDR1 and CDR2: SGDLS, YYNGEE. The CDR3 length is 13 residues. The CDR3 region is CASSDGLTYEQYF. The CDR3 coding sequence is TGTGCCAGCAGCGACGGCTTAACCTACGAGCAGTACTTC.

A note on this clone: The junction does not match germline at one end; this may be a read error. The rearrangement joins TRBV15 to TRBJ2-7; D unresolved. CDR3 length: 17 residues. Germline V CDR1 and CDR2: LNHNV, YYDKDF (reference sequence). CDR3 residues: CATSGERVHSRSYEQYF. Here the CDR3 DNA reads TGTGCCACCAGCGGAGAGCGTGTGCACAGTCGCTCCTACGAGCAGTACTTC.

The chain joins TRBV29-1 to TRBJ1-2; maybe TRBD1 (5 bases). Germline assignment: CDR1 SQVTM and CDR2 ANQGSEA. Trimming took off 7 bases at V and 8 bases at J, with 14 bases between the two ends. The CDR3 sequence is 11 residues long. The CDR3 region is CSAWGSTGYTF. CDR3 bases: TGCAGCGCGTGGGGCAGCACCGGCTACACCTTC.

This clone was picked up one time. The J gene is TRBJ2-3, the V gene TRBV30; D gene ambiguous. V gave up 3 bases and J gave up 3 bases, with 7 bases separating them. The CDR3 is made up of 12 amino acids. Per the germline V gene, CDR1 is GTSNPN and CDR2 is SVGIG (reference sequence). The CDR3 spells CAWSRGTDTQYF. CDR3 sequence (DNA): TGTGCCTGGAGCCGCGGAACAGATACGCAGTATTTT.

CDR3 coding DNA: TGTGCCAGCAGCTTGGGACGACAAAACACTGAAGCTTTCTTT. It encodes CASSLGRQNTEAFF. The gene calls are TRBV7-9 and TRBJ1-1, with TRBD1 as a possible D gene (5 bases). V lost 3 bases and J 2 bases, leaving 10 bases between the germline ends. Per the germline V gene, CDR1 is SEHNR and CDR2 is FQNEAQ (reference sequence). This CDR3 has 14 amino acids.

The chain carries TRBV28 and TRBJ1-5; 7 nucleotides match TRBD1. The germline V gene encodes CDR1 MDHEN and CDR2 SYDVKM. CDR3 length equals 13 residues. V was clipped by 5 bases and J by 6 bases; unmatched bases: 4. DNA for the CDR3: TGTGCCAGCAGTCTCGGGACAGTTCAGCCCCAGCATTTT. Translating gives CASSLGTVQPQHF.

This chain joins TRBV7-3 and TRBJ2-5; D gene unclear. The V gene lost 4 bases and the J gene lost 1 base, with 7 bases spanning the gap. The germline V gene encodes CDR1 SGHTA and CDR2 FQGTGA. This CDR3 is built from 13 residues. The CDR3 here is CASSSTTQETQYF. CDR3 sequence (DNA): TGTGCCAGCAGCTCCACAACCCAAGAGACCCAGTACTTC. Variable domain in full (rest from reference TRBV7-3 and TRBJ2-5): GAGVSQTPSNKVTEKGKYVELRCDPISGHTALYWYRQSLGQGPEFLIYFQGTGAADDSGLPNDRFFAVRPEGSVSTLKIQRTERGDSAVYLCASSSTTQETQYFGPGTRLLVL.

The rearrangement uses TRBV5-1 and TRBJ2-1, with D maybe TRBD1 (6 bases). Germline V gene data show CDR1 as SGHRS and CDR2 as YFSETQ. Trimming pared 4 bases from V and 5 bases from J, leaving 13 bases between. The CDR3 sequence is 14 residues long. CDR3 amino acids: CASSPDRPNNEQFF. For the CDR3, the DNA is TGCGCCAGCAGCCCCGACAGGCCCAACAATGAGCAGTTCTTC.

This chain uses TRBV4-1 with TRBJ2-7; TRBD2 matches at 9 bases. The V and J ends lost 2 bases and 5 bases, in that order; junction bases with no gene match: 7. The CDR3 consists of 15 residues. CDR1 is MGHRA, CDR2 YSYEKL, per germline. The CDR3 DNA is TGCGCCAGCAGCCAATTCGCGGGAGGGCGCAACGAGCAGTACTTC. This gives the protein CASSQFAGGRNEQYF.

The chain recombines TRBV10-1 with TRBJ2-2, with a weak D call TRBD1 (6 bases). The CDR3 runs to 15 residues. V was shortened by 3 bases and J by 0 bases, with 8 bases between the two germline ends. Germline V lookup: CDR1 WNHNN, CDR2 SYGVQD (reference sequence). The CDR3 DNA sequence: TGCGCCAGCAGTGAAGGGGGTGCGAACACCGGGGAGCTGTTTTTT. Residues: CASSEGGANTGELFF.

The chain couples TRBV19 to TRBJ2-7, with D possibly matching TRBD1 (5 bases). Between the trimmed V and J ends, which lost 5 bases and 3 bases, there was a span of 14 bases. Germline V gene sequence: CDR1 LNHDA, CDR2 SQIVND (reference sequence). CDR3 length: 14 amino acids. This CDR3 reads CASSYWGTNYEQYF. The CDR3 DNA follows: TGTGCCAGTAGTTATTGGGGCACCAACTACGAGCAGTACTTC. The variable domain in full, completed from reference TRBV19 and TRBJ2-7, reads DGGITQSPKYLFRKEGQNVTLSCEQNLNHDAMYWYRQDPGQGLRLIYYSQIVNDFQKGDIAEGYSVSREKKESFPLTVTSAQKNPTAFYLCASSYWGTNYEQYFGPGTRLTVT.

The chain couples TRBV28 to TRBJ2-5; no clear D gene. The DNA end is a closer match to TRBJ2-7, so the J assignment may be wrong. The CDR3 length is 11 residues. Looked up from germline, CDR1 is MDHEN and CDR2 is SYDVKM. This chain's CDR3 is CASGFKYEQYF. The CDR3 DNA follows: TGTGCCAGCGGCTTTAAATACGAGCAGTACTTC.

The V call is TRBV10-3, the J call TRBJ2-1; TRBD1 aligns across 8 bases. This CDR3 has 20 amino acids. Germline trimming cut 3 bases from V and 0 bases from J; bases unmatched to any gene: 16. Germline V CDR1 and CDR2: ENHRY, SYGVKD. DNA of the CDR3: TGTGCCATCAGTGATGCTGCTGGGACAGGCCGCTTCAGCTCCTACAATGAGCAGTTCTTC. Its translation is CAISDAAGTGRFSSYNEQFF.

The CDR3 region is CASSFLVSDYGYTF. The DNA for the CDR3 is TGTGCCAGCAGCTTTCTAGTTTCGGACTATGGCTACACCTTC. The chain recombines TRBV5-8 with TRBJ1-2; D not resolved. Germline lookup yields CDR1 SGHTS and CDR2 YDEGEE. V was pared by 2 bases and J by 3 bases, with 11 bases between. CDR3 length: 14 amino acids.

The chain uses TRBV13 and TRBJ1-3; 10 nucleotides agree with TRBD1. Germline V CDR1 and CDR2: PRHDT, FYEKMQ (reference sequence). The V gene end was trimmed by 5 bases and the J gene end by 5 bases; junction bases not matched to a gene: 9. The CDR3 runs 16 residues. Here the CDR3 reads CASSNSDRGRRNTIYF. The CDR3 DNA reads as TGTGCCAGCAGCAATTCTGACAGGGGGCGGAGAAACACCATATATTTT.

The chain employs TRBV7-9 and TRBJ2-5; 9 positions agree with TRBD2. After removal of 6 bases from V and 5 bases from J, the junction contained 7 bases not matched to a gene. Germline V gene sequence: CDR1 SEHNR, CDR2 FQNEAQ (reference sequence). The CDR3 is 14 amino acids. The CDR3 DNA is TGTGCCAGCAGAGCGGGGGGCGGTCTCGAGACCCAGTACTTC. This gives the protein CASRAGGGLETQYF.

This clone was counted a single time. The gene calls are TRBV19 and TRBJ2-7, with D tentatively TRBD2 (6 bases). V was pared by 4 bases and J by 1 base, with 17 bases between. The CDR3 is 16 residues long. CDR1 is LNHDA, CDR2 SQIVND, per germline (reference sequence). The CDR3 nucleotides are TGTGCCAGTAGTACCGCGGGACCGAAAGGGTCCTACGAGCAGTACTTC. Protein product: CASSTAGPKGSYEQYF.

The chain has TRBV6-5 and TRBJ2-1, with TRBD1 matching over 8 bases. The CDR3 is made up of 15 amino acids. After removal of 7 bases from V and 3 bases from J, the junction contained 8 bases not matched to a gene. Germline V gene sequence: CDR1 MNHEY, CDR2 SVGAGI. The CDR3 DNA follows: TGTGCCAGCACCCGGACAGGGACCGGCTACAATGAGCAGTTCTTC. Amino acid sequence: CASTRTGTGYNEQFF.

The V call is TRBV15, the J call TRBJ1-5; D may be TRBD1 (5 bases). The CDR3 is 14 residues long. Trimming stripped 0 bases from V and 11 bases from J, with 14 bases between. Per germline, CDR1 LNHNV and CDR2 YYDKDF (reference sequence). The CDR3 sequence is CATSREGEVSTQHF. The CDR3 DNA follows: TGTGCCACCAGCAGAGAAGGGGAGGTTTCGACCCAGCATTTT. The full variable domain, in which reference TRBV15 and TRBJ1-5 provide the parts outside the CDR3, is DAMVIQNPRYQVTQFGKPVTLSCSQTLNHNVMYWYQQKSSQAPKLLFHYYDKDFNNEADTPDNFQSRRPNTSFCFLDIRSPGLGDTAMYLCATSREGEVSTQHFGDGTRLSIL.

This clone was seen only a few times. The V call is TRBV30, the J call TRBJ1-2; weak D call: TRBD1 (5 bases). Trimming left V 2 bases short and J 5 bases short, with 15 bases between. CDR3 length: 14 amino acids. Germline assignment: CDR1 GTSNPN and CDR2 SVGIG (reference sequence). CDR3 amino acids: CAWSWEGSPYGYTF. DNA of the CDR3: TGTGCCTGGAGTTGGGAGGGGTCCCCTTATGGCTACACCTTC. The variable domain in full, with the rest retrieved from reference TRBV30 and TRBJ1-2, is SQTIHQWPATLVQPVGSPLSLECTVEGTSNPNLYWYRQAAGRGLQLLFYSVGIGQISSEVPQNLSASRPQDRQFILSSKKLLLSDSGFYLCAWSWEGSPYGYTFGSGTRLTVV.

The chain joins TRBV7-9 to TRBJ1-2, with D hard to call. Germline CDR1 and CDR2: SEHNR and FQNEAQ (reference sequence). V lost 5 bases and J lost 2, with 9 bases in between. CDR3 size: 13 residues. The CDR3 spells CASSMGSNYGYTF. CDR3 nucleotide sequence: TGTGCCAGCAGCATGGGATCCAACTATGGCTACACCTTC. Full variable domain (outside the CDR3, taken from reference TRBV7-9 and TRBJ1-2): DTGVSQNPRHKITKRGQNVTFRCDPISEHNRLYWYRQTLGQGPEFLTYFQNEAQLEKSRLLSDRFSAERPKGSFSTLEIQRTEQGDSAMYLCASSMGSNYGYTFGSGTRLTVV.

The rearrangement joins TRBV5-3 to TRBJ2-7; D not resolved. TRBV5-3 is flagged as an ORF with uncertain function. The ends were cut back, 4 bases at V and 3 bases at J, with 8 bases in the middle. The CDR3 has 12 residues. DNA for the CDR3: TGTGCCAGAAGCCAAAACAACTACGAGCAGTACTTC. This codes for CARSQNNYEQYF.

The chain joins TRBV11-3 to TRBJ2-1; 7 nucleotides match TRBD2. The V segment lost 5 bases and the J segment 0 bases; nucleotides outside the gene matches: 10. CDR1 and CDR2 from the germline V gene are SGHNT and YENEEA. The CDR3 is 17 amino acids. The CDR3 here is CASSPAGVLASYNEQFF. The CDR3 DNA follows: TGTGCCAGCAGCCCCGCGGGGGTGCTGGCCTCCTACAATGAGCAGTTCTTC. Complete variable domain (other parts from reference TRBV11-3 and TRBJ2-1): EAGVVQSPRYKIIEKKQPVAFWCNPISGHNTLYWYLQNLGQGPELLIRYENEEAVDDSQLPKDRFSAERLKGVDSTLKIQPAELGDSAVYLCASSPAGVLASYNEQFFGPGTRLTVL.

This rearrangement joins TRBV19 to TRBJ2-2, with 8 nucleotides matching TRBD1. V trimming: 7 bases; J trimming: 8 bases; junction bases outside the gene matches: 6. Germline lookup yields CDR1 LNHDA and CDR2 SQIVND (reference sequence). CDR3 length: 13 residues. CDR3: CASNTRGRGELFF. The CDR3 nucleotides are TGTGCCAGTAATACCAGGGGGCGTGGGGAGCTGTTTTTT.

This clone was counted between two and nine times. The chain carries TRBV7-9 and TRBJ2-3, with no clear D. Trimming pared 5 bases from V and 6 bases from J, leaving 18 bases between. The CDR3 length is 15 residues. The germline CDR1 and CDR2 sequences are SEHNR and FQNEAQ (reference sequence). CDR3 coding DNA: TGTGCCAGCAGCCCCACACGGGTTCTTTTCGATACGCAGTATTTT. It codes for CASSPTRVLFDTQYF. Looking up the rest from reference TRBV7-9 and TRBJ2-3 gives the full variable domain: DTGVSQNPRHKITKRGQNVTFRCDPISEHNRLYWYRQTLGQGPEFLTYFQNEAQLEKSRLLSDRFSAERPKGSFSTLEIQRTEQGDSAMYLCASSPTRVLFDTQYFGPGTRLTVL.

This clone was observed a single time. V is TRBV5-1 and J is TRBJ2-3, with 9 bases aligning to TRBD2. V was clipped by 4 bases and J by 3 bases; unmatched bases: 9. This CDR3 is built from 16 residues. Germline V CDR1 and CDR2: SGHRS, YFSETQ. CDR3 sequence (DNA): TGCGCCAGCAGCGATAGCAGGGCGGGGGGGACAGATACGCAGTATTTT. Translation gives CASSDSRAGGTDTQYF.